Following are 5 T cell receptor beta chains from one sample sequenced in a study of blood T cell repertoires in COVID-19. The assay was immunoSEQ multiplex PCR, and TCRdb's table has in-frame clones only and misses some. The data show roughly 310,000 clones, over 75% seen once. The sequencing input was peripheral blood. The receptors originated from a woman aged 50 to 60 with active or convalescent COVID-19.

The J gene is TRBJ2-5, the V gene TRBV2; 7 nucleotides align to TRBD1. Germline assignment: CDR1 SNHLY and CDR2 FYNNEI. This CDR3 is built from 12 residues. V shed 5 bases, J shed 5 bases, and the junction held 2 bases outside the gene matches. The CDR3 loop is CASSLTGETQYF. CDR3 nucleotide sequence: TGTGCCAGCAGTCTGACAGGGGAGACCCAGTACTTC.

With respect to this clone: At one end the junction does not follow the germline gene, possibly because of a read error. The CDR3 protein is CASSPGTGGRGLF. In DNA, the CDR3 is TGTGCCAGCTCACCTGGGACAGGGGGTAGAGGGCTCTTT. The genes are TRBV18 and TRBJ1-1; 11 positions agree with TRBD1. The CDR3 has 13 residues. CDR1 KGHSH and CDR2 LQKENI come from the germline V gene.

This chain links TRBV30 with TRBJ2-7, with D tentatively TRBD1 (6 bases). Germline assignment: CDR1 GTSNPN and CDR2 SVGIG (reference sequence). This CDR3 contains 14 residues. V lost 2 bases, J lost 0 bases, and 11 bases lay in between. The CDR3 DNA is TGTGCCTGGAGTACAGGGCTCACCTCCTACGAGCAGTACTTC. It encodes CAWSTGLTSYEQYF. Using reference TRBV30 and TRBJ2-7 for the parts outside the CDR3, the full variable domain is SQTIHQWPATLVQPVGSPLSLECTVEGTSNPNLYWYRQAAGRGLQLLFYSVGIGQISSEVPQNLSASRPQDRQFILSSKKLLLSDSGFYLCAWSTGLTSYEQYFGPGTRLTVT.

The rearrangement joins TRBV5-1 to TRBJ2-5; 10 positions agree with TRBD2. The germline CDR1 and CDR2 sequences are SGHRS and YFSETQ. Trimming cost V 0 bases and J 4 bases; bases outside gene matches: 6. There are 16 residues in the CDR3. The CDR3 protein is CASSLASGGMVETQYF. The CDR3 DNA is TGCGCCAGCAGCTTGGCTAGCGGGGGAATGGTAGAGACCCAGTACTTC.

CDR3 sequence reads: CASSQMGEGGSYWDEQFF. CDR3 in DNA: TGCGCCAGCAGCCAGATGGGGGAGGGAGGGTCCTACTGGGATGAGCAGTTCTTC. The rearrangement joins TRBV4-1 to TRBJ2-1, with 7 bases identical to TRBD2. The CDR3 runs to 18 residues. Germline V gene data show CDR1 as MGHRA and CDR2 as YSYEKL. The V segment lost 3 bases and the J segment 8 bases; nucleotides outside the gene matches: 19.